This record looks at one TCR beta chain sequence and its context. Assay: immunoSEQ multiplex PCR; the TCRdb copy retains only in-frame clones and omits some. The sample has roughly 700,000 clones; roughly 90% are singletons. This specimen comes from a study of shared T cell receptors in the human thymus. This CDR3 comprises 14 residues. Germline V CDR1 and CDR2: SGHDN, FVKESK. The V gene lost 5 bases and the J gene lost 2 bases, with 11 bases spanning the gap. The sample was also linked to a second study, of human thymus T cells. That paper notes: Unrelated individuals reportedly shared highly overlapping thymic TCR repertoires.

The sequence was obtained from a boy in the first two years of life with a congenital heart defect. V gene TRBV14 combines with J gene TRBJ2-3, with D perhaps matching TRBD1 (6 bases). Sequencing was done on a sample of thymocytes. The CDR3 sequence: CASSLGQLTDTQYF. DNA for the CDR3: TGTGCCAGCAGCTTAGGACAGCTCACAGATACGCAGTATTTT.